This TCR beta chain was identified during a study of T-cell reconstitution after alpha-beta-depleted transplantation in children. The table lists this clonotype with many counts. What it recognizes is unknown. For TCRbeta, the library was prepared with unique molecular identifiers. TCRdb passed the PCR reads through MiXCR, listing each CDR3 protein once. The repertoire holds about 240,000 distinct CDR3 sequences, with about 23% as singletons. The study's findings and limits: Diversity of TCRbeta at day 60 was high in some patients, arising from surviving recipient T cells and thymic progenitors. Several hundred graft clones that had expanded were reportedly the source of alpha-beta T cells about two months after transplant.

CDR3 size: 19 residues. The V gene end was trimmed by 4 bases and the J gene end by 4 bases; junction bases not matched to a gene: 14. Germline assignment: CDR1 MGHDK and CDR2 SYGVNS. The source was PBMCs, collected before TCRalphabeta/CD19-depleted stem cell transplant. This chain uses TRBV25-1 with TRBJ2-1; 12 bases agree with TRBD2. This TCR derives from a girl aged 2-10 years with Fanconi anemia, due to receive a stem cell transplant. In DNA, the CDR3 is TGTGCCAGCAGTGGATACATTAGAGGACTAGCGGGGTGGTACAATGAGCAGTTCTTC. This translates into CASSGYIRGLAGWYNEQFF.